These 32 T cell receptor beta chains share one sample of origin, sequenced in a study of CD8+CD57+ T cells in acquired aplastic anemia. Patients sequenced had flow cytometry evidence of CD8+CD57+ cell expansion. Template material for TCR beta VDJ and CDR3 profiling consisted of genomic DNA. TCRdb recomputed calls from the reads with MiXCR, one row per CDR3 protein. The repertoire includes 180,000 or so distinct CDR3 sequences, about half of them detected once, and roughly 2% sits in the top ten. The sample consisted of sorted CD4+, CD8+, or CD8+CD57+ T cells (not recorded which) from PBMCs. The source is a human donor with aplastic anemia.

This clonotype was seen once. The rearrangement uses TRBV9 and TRBJ2-6; 7 bases match TRBD1. Germline CDR1 and CDR2: SGDLS and YYNGEE. This CDR3 is 16 amino acids long. J gave up 2 bases and V 0 bases, and 2 bases lay outside the gene matches. The CDR3, as DNA: TGTGCCAGCAGCGTAGACAGGGGAGCTGGGGCCAACGTCCTGACTTTC. Encoded protein: CASSVDRGAGANVLTF.

This chain connects TRBV7-8 to TRBJ2-1; the D gene is possibly TRBD1 (6 bases). Per the germline V gene, CDR1 is SGHVS and CDR2 is FQNEAQ. V lost 5 bases and J lost 4, with 12 bases in between. The CDR3 is made up of 14 amino acids. CDR3 in DNA: TGTGCCAGCAGCCCAAGGGACATTTACAATGAGCAGTTCTTC. It yields the protein CASSPRDIYNEQFF.

The chain employs TRBV7-3 and TRBJ2-7, with D perhaps TRBD1 (5 bases). CDR1 and CDR2 (germline): SGHTA, FQGTGA. V was pared by 2 bases and J by 2 bases, with 13 bases between. This CDR3 has 15 residues. CDR3 amino acids: CASSLDIRVTYEQYF. The DNA for the CDR3 is TGTGCCAGCAGCTTAGATATCAGGGTCACCTACGAGCAGTACTTC.

This clonotype occurred many times. J is TRBJ2-7 and V is TRBV6-1; D ambiguous. Germline V gene sequence: CDR1 MNHNS, CDR2 SASEGT. The CDR3 sequence is 13 residues long. Trimming cost V 0 bases and J 2 bases, with 5 bases left between them. DNA for the CDR3: TGTGCCAGCAGTGAAGCGACGGCCTACGAGCAGTACTTC. Translated: CASSEATAYEQYF.

The sample holds many counts of this clonotype. A read error may account for a junction end that differs from germline. V usage is TRBV5-1 and J usage is TRBJ1-1; tentatively, D is TRBD1 (6 bases). Germline V lookup: CDR1 SGHRS, CDR2 YFSETQ. The CDR3 is 15 residues long. DNA of the CDR3: TGCGCCAGCAGGTTGGGAGGGGGACCGAACACTGAAGCTTTCTTT. It codes for CASRLGGGPNTEAFF.

CDR3 loop: CASSFEAESGEQYF. The CDR3 bases are TGTGCCAGCAGCTTCGAAGCGGAATCGGGAGAGCAGTACTTC. J is TRBJ2-7 and V is TRBV7-9; D possibly corresponds to TRBD2 (5 bases). CDR3 length: 14 amino acids. The V and J ends lost 3 bases and 7 bases respectively, with 16 bases between them. Germline V gene lookup returns CDR1 SEHNR and CDR2 FQNEAQ (reference sequence). The full variable domain, completed using reference TRBV7-9 and TRBJ2-7, is DTGVSQNPRHKITKRGQNVTFRCDPISEHNRLYWYRQTLGQGPEFLTYFQNEAQLEKSRLLSDRFSAERPKGSFSTLEIQRTEQGDSAMYLCASSFEAESGEQYFGPGTRLTVT.

The table lists this clonotype with a count of one. The chain links TRBV10-3 to TRBJ1-2; TRBD1 agrees at 12 bases. CDR3 size: 13 residues. Germline V CDR1 and CDR2: ENHRY, SYGVKD. Trimming at V came to 4 bases and at J to 8 bases, leaving 2 bases not matched to a gene. The CDR3 nucleotides are TGTGCCATCAGTGGGGGGACAGGGGGCGGCTACACCTTC. This sequence encodes CAISGGTGGGYTF.

There are many counts of this clonotype. This chain joins TRBV7-8 and TRBJ2-7; D may be TRBD2 (6 bases). Germline V CDR1 and CDR2: SGHVS, FQNEAQ. V dropped 7 bases and J dropped 6 bases, with 16 bases sitting between them. The CDR3 consists of 13 residues. The CDR3 sequence is CASTPTHGGEQYF. The CDR3 DNA sequence: TGTGCCAGCACCCCCACCCACGGGGGCGAGCAGTACTTC.

This clonotype was found many times. The chain carries TRBV9 and TRBJ2-1; D possibly corresponds to TRBD2 (6 bases). Germline V gives CDR1 SGDLS, CDR2 YYNGEE. This CDR3 has 15 amino acids. V lost 0 bases, J lost 3 bases, and 10 bases lay in between. The DNA for the CDR3 is TGTGCCAGCAGCGTAGAGACTAGGGGCTACAATGAGCAGTTCTTC. Protein product: CASSVETRGYNEQFF.

There are many counts of this clonotype. This chain links TRBV19 with TRBJ1-5, with D tentatively TRBD1 (6 bases). Germline V CDR1 and CDR2: LNHDA, SQIVND (reference sequence). With 3 bases removed from V and 7 bases from J, the gap between germline ends came to 22 bases. The CDR3 contains 17 residues. The CDR3 DNA follows: TGTGCCAGTAGTATTTATCCCCCCAACAGGGTTGGCCAGCCCCAGCATTTT. This sequence encodes CASSIYPPNRVGQPQHF.

This clonotype has a handful of counts. The V and J genes are TRBV6-2 or TRBV6-3 and TRBJ1-6; D possibly corresponds to TRBD1 (5 bases). Germline CDR1 MNHEY, CDR2 SVGEGT. The CDR3 has 20 amino acids. V was clipped by 0 bases and J by 9 bases, with 27 bases between them. The CDR3 here is CASSYSAPAPLIAQGSPLHF. The DNA of the CDR3 is TGTGCCAGCAGTTACTCGGCCCCGGCCCCTTTAATTGCCCAGGGTTCACCCCTCCACTTT.

Concerning this clonotype: Here the CDR3 omits its conserved ending phenylalanine or tryptophan, so a read error is the likely source. V is TRBV27 and J is TRBJ2-3, with a weak D call TRBD1 (6 bases). The CDR3 is made up of 15 amino acids. Germline lookup yields CDR1 MNHEY and CDR2 SMNVEV (reference sequence). The V gene lost 4 bases and the J gene lost 1 base, with 12 bases spanning the gap. CDR3 sequence (DNA): TGTGCCAGCAGTTGGACGCGACAGGGCACAGATACGCAGTATTTG. Residues: CASSWTRQGTDTQYL.

This clonotype came up many times. V is TRBV11-2 and J is TRBJ2-3; D possibly matches TRBD1 or TRBD2 (6 bases each). Germline CDR1 SGHAT, CDR2 FQNNGV. V was pared by 3 bases and J by 1 base, with 11 bases between. The CDR3 is 15 residues long. CDR3 DNA: TGTGCCAGCAGCTTTGGGGGGCCGGGCACAGATACGCAGTATTTT. Protein: CASSFGGPGTDTQYF.

This clonotype was detected many times. This chain links TRBV20-1 with TRBJ2-1; 9 bases map to TRBD2. Germline CDR1 and CDR2: DFQATT and SNEGSKA (reference sequence). Trimming took 6 bases from V and 1 from J; bases not matched to a gene: 7. The CDR3 totals 15 residues. The CDR3 sequence is CSARSGRTSYNEQFF. In nucleotides, the CDR3 is TGCAGTGCGAGGAGCGGGAGGACTTCCTACAATGAGCAGTTCTTC.

This clonotype has at least ten counts. In nucleotides, the CDR3 is TGTGCCAGCAGTGGGGTCGGAGGGGGCAGCGAGCAGTACTTC. It is translated as CASSGVGGGSEQYF. V and J are TRBV6-4 and TRBJ2-7; weak D call: TRBD1 (7 bases). V was clipped by 4 bases and J by 6 bases, with 16 bases between them. The CDR3 is 14 amino acids. The germline V gene has CDR1 MRHNA and CDR2 SNTAGT.

Concerning this clonotype: This may be a read error: a much more frequent sequence differs by one nucleotide. The gene calls are TRBV4-1 and TRBJ2-3; D is ambiguous. CDR1 is MGHRA and CDR2 is YSYEKL in the germline V gene. V lost 4 bases and J lost 1, with 15 bases in between. CDR3 length: 16 residues. Here the CDR3 reads CASSRVMADGTDTQYF. Here the CDR3 DNA reads TGCGCCAGCAGCCGGGTAATGGCGGACGGCACAGATACGCAGTATTTT.

In DNA, the CDR3 is TGTGCCAGCAGCTTAGGGACAGTCCAATATGGCTACACCTTC. Protein product: CASSLGTVQYGYTF. V usage is TRBV7-9 and J usage is TRBJ1-2; perhaps TRBD1 as D (6 bases). Per the germline V gene, CDR1 is SEHNR and CDR2 is FQNEAQ (reference sequence). Between the trimmed V and J ends, which lost 1 base and 5 bases, there was a span of 11 bases. The CDR3 runs to 14 residues.

This clonotype was seen many times. J is TRBJ2-1 and V is TRBV10-3; 7 nucleotides line up with TRBD2. The V gene's germline CDR1 is ENHRY and CDR2 SYGVKD. The CDR3 totals 13 residues. V trimming: 6 bases; J trimming: 8 bases; junction bases outside the gene matches: 7. CDR3 protein: CAIRASAGDEQFF. DNA of the CDR3: TGTGCCATCAGGGCTAGCGCGGGGGATGAGCAGTTCTTC.

About this clonotype: With a much larger clone just one base away, this may be a read error. V usage is TRBV19 and J usage is TRBJ1-1; 7 bases line up with TRBD1. The J segment lost 4 bases and the V segment lost 7 bases, leaving 21 bases of the junction unmatched. Looked up from germline, CDR1 is LNHDA and CDR2 is SQIVND (reference sequence). The CDR3 covers 18 residues. The CDR3 sequence: CASTPGGLCGTGGTEAFF. The CDR3 nucleotides read TGTGCCAGTACCCCAGGGGGGCTCTGCGGAACCGGTGGCACTGAAGCTTTCTTT.

The rearrangement joins TRBV29-1 to TRBJ1-1; unclear D gene. Germline V gene data show CDR1 as SQVTM and CDR2 as ANQGSEA. V lost 5 bases and J lost 5, with 9 bases in between. This CDR3 spans 11 amino acids. Here the CDR3 reads CSVPDWTEAFF. The CDR3, as DNA: TGCAGCGTTCCTGACTGGACTGAAGCTTTCTTT.

This clonotype has a single count. A read error may account for a junction end that differs from germline. The V call is TRBV10-3, the J call TRBJ1-5; 9 nucleotides match TRBD1. The CDR3 is 15 amino acids. CDR1 is ENHRY and CDR2 is SYGVKD in the germline V gene. The CDR3 DNA reads TGTGCCATCAGCGAGTCGTTGACAGGGGGTCAGCCCCAGCATTTT. Translating gives CAISESLTGGQPQHF.

This clonotype was detected ten times or more. The chain recombines TRBV24-1 with TRBJ2-6; 7 bases align to TRBD1. Unmatched junction bases numbered 8, after V lost 5 bases and J lost 2 bases. Per the germline V gene, CDR1 is KGHDR and CDR2 is SFDVKD. CDR3 length: 17 amino acids. The CDR3 loop reads CATSAHKGGAGANVLTF. In DNA form, the CDR3 reads TGTGCCACCAGTGCCCACAAAGGGGGCGCTGGGGCCAACGTCCTGACTTTC.

The chain links TRBV10-3 to TRBJ1-2; D might be TRBD1 (5 bases). V was trimmed by 0 bases and J by 7 bases, leaving 12 bases between them. In germline, CDR1 is ENHRY, CDR2 SYGVKD. The CDR3 runs to 14 residues. CDR3 amino acids: CAISESVGGTGYTF. In nucleotides, the CDR3 is TGTGCCATCAGTGAGTCCGTGGGAGGGACTGGCTACACCTTC.

A note on this clonotype: This may be a read error, as it is one base from a much larger clone. This chain connects TRBV18 to TRBJ2-7; 7 bases map to TRBD2. The CDR3 totals 15 residues. With 6 bases clipped from V and 4 bases from J, the junction kept 12 bases outside the gene matches. Germline lookup yields CDR1 KGHSH and CDR2 LQKENI. Here the CDR3 DNA reads TGTGCCAGCTCGCCCGGGGCTAGCGGAGAGTACGAGCAGTACTTC. Translating gives CASSPGASGEYEQYF.

This chain connects TRBV20-1 to TRBJ2-7; no clear D gene. CDR3 length equals 12 residues. Trimming stripped 1 base from V and 2 bases from J, with 6 bases between. Germline loops: CDR1 DFQATT, CDR2 SNEGSKA (reference sequence). CDR3 amino acids: CSARGVPYEQYF. The CDR3 nucleotides read TGCAGTGCTAGAGGGGTGCCCTACGAGCAGTACTTC.

This clonotype occurred many times. The V gene is TRBV14, the J gene TRBJ2-5; possible D gene TRBD1, 5 bases. The length of the CDR3 is 15 residues. Germline lookup yields CDR1 SGHDN and CDR2 FVKESK. V dropped 1 base and J dropped 5 bases, with 14 bases sitting between them. The CDR3 coding sequence is TGTGCCAGCAGCCAAGTCGGCAGGGTGGAGGAGACCCAGTACTTC. Amino acid sequence: CASSQVGRVEETQYF.

The chain has TRBV24-1 and TRBJ2-2, with D unresolved. The germline V and J ends were trimmed by 9 bases and 9 bases, with 13 bases remaining between them. The CDR3 is 12 residues long. The germline CDR1 and CDR2 sequences are KGHDR and SFDVKD. CDR3 bases: TGTGCCACCTCCTCACGGCACCGGGAGCTGTTTTTT. Translating gives CATSSRHRELFF.

This clonotype was counted ten times or more. The rearrangement links TRBV10-3 to TRBJ1-1, with D unclear. Germline V gene sequence: CDR1 ENHRY, CDR2 SYGVKD. The CDR3 has 14 residues. V was pared by 3 bases and J by 1 base, with 9 bases between. In DNA, the CDR3 is TGTGCCATCAGTGATCCCCCCAAGAACACTGAAGCTTTCTTT. Protein sequence: CAISDPPKNTEAFF.

Concerning this clonotype: Lacking the conserved final phenylalanine or tryptophan, this CDR3 likely reflects a read error. The CDR3, as DNA: TGTGCCAGCATCTTCCCGGGAGGGGGCGAGGCTTTCCTT. It codes for CASIFPGGGEAFL. The chain joins TRBV7-2 to TRBJ1-1; 7 bases map to TRBD1. The CDR3 has 13 amino acids. V was clipped by 7 bases and J by 11 bases; unmatched bases: 13. Germline CDR1 SGHTA, CDR2 FQGNSA.

The chain combines TRBV15 with TRBJ2-5, with 9 bases lining up with TRBD1. CDR3 length: 14 residues. CDR1 is LNHNV and CDR2 is YYDKDF in the germline V gene (reference sequence). V lost 5 bases, J lost 3 bases, and 4 bases stayed unmatched. The DNA for the CDR3 is TGTGCCACCAGCTTGGGACAGGGAGAAGAGACCCAGTACTTC. It codes for CATSLGQGEETQYF.

About this clonotype: This may come from a read error, since a much larger clone is one base off. The J gene is TRBJ1-2, the V gene TRBV28, with 7 bases lining up with TRBD1. Germline loops: CDR1 MDHEN, CDR2 SYDVKM. This CDR3 is 12 amino acids long. Germline trimming cut 8 bases from V and 2 bases from J; bases unmatched to any gene: 2. CDR3 in amino acids: CASGTANYGYTF. The CDR3 DNA is TGTGCCAGCGGGACAGCGAACTATGGCTACACCTTC.

The chain carries TRBV5-1 and TRBJ2-7; TRBD1 is a possible D gene (6 bases). The CDR3 sequence is 13 residues long. Per the germline V gene, CDR1 is SGHRS and CDR2 is YFSETQ. V gave up 6 bases and J gave up 3 bases, with 13 bases separating them. Here the CDR3 DNA reads TGCGCCAGCAAGGGCACAGGGCACTACGAGCAGTACTTC. It translates to CASKGTGHYEQYF.